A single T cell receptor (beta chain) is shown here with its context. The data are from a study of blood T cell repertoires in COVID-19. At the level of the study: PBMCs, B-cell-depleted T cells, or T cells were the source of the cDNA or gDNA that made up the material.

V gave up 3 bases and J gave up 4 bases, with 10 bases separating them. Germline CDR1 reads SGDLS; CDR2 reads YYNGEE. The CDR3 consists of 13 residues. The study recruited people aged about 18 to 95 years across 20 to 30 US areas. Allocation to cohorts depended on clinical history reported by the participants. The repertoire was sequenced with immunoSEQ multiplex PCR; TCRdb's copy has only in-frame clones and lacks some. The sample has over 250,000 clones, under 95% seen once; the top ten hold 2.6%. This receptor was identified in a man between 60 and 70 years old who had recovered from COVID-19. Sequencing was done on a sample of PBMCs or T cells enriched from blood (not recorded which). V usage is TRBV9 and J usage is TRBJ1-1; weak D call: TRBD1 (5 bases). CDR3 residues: CASSGTSTTEAFF. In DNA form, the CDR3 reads TGTGCCAGCAGCGGGACATCCACCACTGAAGCTTTCTTT.